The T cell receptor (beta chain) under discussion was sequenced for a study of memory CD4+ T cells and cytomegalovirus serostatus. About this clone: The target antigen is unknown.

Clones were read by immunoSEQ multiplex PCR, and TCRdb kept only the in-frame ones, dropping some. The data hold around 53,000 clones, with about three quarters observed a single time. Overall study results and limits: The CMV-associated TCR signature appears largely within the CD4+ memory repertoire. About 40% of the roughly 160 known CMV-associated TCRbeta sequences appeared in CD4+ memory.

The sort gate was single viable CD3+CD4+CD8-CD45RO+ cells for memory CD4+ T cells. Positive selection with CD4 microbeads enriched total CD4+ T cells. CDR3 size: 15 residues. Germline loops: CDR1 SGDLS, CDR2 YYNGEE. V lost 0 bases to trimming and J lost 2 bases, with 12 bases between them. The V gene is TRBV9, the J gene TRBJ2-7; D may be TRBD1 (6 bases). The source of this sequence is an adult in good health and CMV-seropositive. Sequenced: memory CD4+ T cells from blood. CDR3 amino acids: CASSVGGGSPYEQYF. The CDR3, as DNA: TGTGCCAGCAGCGTAGGAGGGGGTTCCCCCTACGAGCAGTACTTC.